This is a list of T cell receptor beta chains from one sample in a study of T-cell memory formation after mild COVID-19. TCRdb reprocessed the 5' RACE reads with MiXCR, giving one entry per CDR3 protein. Among approximately 580,000 distinct CDR3 sequences listed, roughly 20% were seen once. The sample comprised PBMCs or a T cell subset sorted from them (not recorded which). The origin of the receptors is an adult woman who had mild COVID-19 (a few samples of this study predate the infection). Cell type and time point are not known. Both conserved end residues are part of each CDR3. D genes are given only for firm matches. Not all rows give a size; the values are once, few, many and, for expanded clones, a class.

clone_size: many; j_call: TRBJ2-7; v_call: TRBV12-3/TRBV12-4; d_call: TRBD2; cdr3_nt: TGTGCCTCCGGGGGGAAAACCTCCTACGAGCAGTACTTC; cdr3_aa: CASGGKTSYEQYF
clone_size: few; j_call: TRBJ1-1; v_call: TRBV24-1; d_call: TRBD1; cdr3_nt: TGTGCCACCAGTGAAGGATCAACGGGACAGGGGGAGGCTTTCTTT; cdr3_aa: CATSEGSTGQGEAFF
clone_size: few; j_call: TRBJ1-3; v_call: TRBV20-1; d_call: NA; cdr3_nt: TGCAGTGCTAAAGAATCTGCTTGGGCAAACACCATATATTTT; cdr3_aa: CSAKESAWANTIYF
clone_size: NA; j_call: TRBJ1-5; v_call: TRBV30; d_call: NA; cdr3_nt: TGTGCCTGGAGTGTACCAGGGGGCAATCAGCCCCAGCATTTT; cdr3_aa: CAWSVPGGNQPQHF
clone_size: few; j_call: TRBJ2-1; v_call: TRBV7-9; d_call: NA; cdr3_nt: TGTGCCAGCACCGTATCCTGGGAGTATGCCTTCGATGAGCAGTTCTTC; cdr3_aa: CASTVSWEYAFDEQFF
clone_size: NA; j_call: TRBJ1-2; v_call: TRBV4-2; d_call: NA; cdr3_nt: TGTGCCAGCAGCCAAGGGGTACTAGTAGATGGCTACACCTTC; cdr3_aa: CASSQGVLVDGYTF
clone_size: few; j_call: TRBJ2-7; v_call: TRBV4-3; d_call: TRBD1; cdr3_nt: TGCGCCAGCAGCCAAGGAAAACAGGGGAGCGGCTACGAGCAGTACTTC; cdr3_aa: CASSQGKQGSGYEQYF
clone_size: few; j_call: TRBJ1-1; v_call: TRBV3-1; d_call: NA; cdr3_nt: TGTGCCAGTACCCCCGCTTCATCGGGCACTGAAGCTTTCTTT; cdr3_aa: CASTPASSGTEAFF
clone_size: few; j_call: TRBJ2-1; v_call: TRBV5-1; d_call: TRBD1; cdr3_nt: TGCGCCAGCAGCCCTCGACAGGGGATTTCCTACAATGAGCAGTTCTTC; cdr3_aa: CASSPRQGISYNEQFF
clone_size: few; j_call: TRBJ2-7; v_call: TRBV7-2; d_call: NA; cdr3_nt: TGTGCCAGCAGCCCCGTCTCCTACGAGCAGTACTTC; cdr3_aa: CASSPVSYEQYF
clone_size: NA; j_call: TRBJ1-1; v_call: TRBV5-4; d_call: NA; cdr3_nt: TGTGCCAGCAGCCCTACCCCAGGGGTGCCGACTGAAGCTTTCTTT; cdr3_aa: CASSPTPGVPTEAFF
clone_size: NA; j_call: TRBJ2-6; v_call: TRBV6-5; d_call: TRBD1; cdr3_nt: TGTGCCAGCAGCCTCGACAGGGGGCTTGGGGCCAACGTCCTGACTTTC; cdr3_aa: CASSLDRGLGANVLTF
clone_size: NA; j_call: TRBJ2-7; v_call: TRBV12-3/TRBV12-4; d_call: TRBD1; cdr3_nt: TGTGCCAGCAGCAGGACAGGTACCTCCTACGAGCAGTACTTC; cdr3_aa: CASSRTGTSYEQYF
clone_size: few; j_call: TRBJ2-7; v_call: TRBV15; d_call: NA; cdr3_nt: TGTGCCACCAGCAGAGGTGATGGGGCCTGGGGCGAGCAGTACTTC; cdr3_aa: CATSRGDGAWGEQYF
clone_size: few; j_call: TRBJ1-5; v_call: TRBV24-1; d_call: NA; cdr3_nt: TGTGCCACCAGTGAAGGACGGTATAGCAATCAGCCCCAGCATTTT; cdr3_aa: CATSEGRYSNQPQHF
clone_size: NA; j_call: TRBJ2-3; v_call: TRBV7-2; d_call: TRBD2; cdr3_nt: TGTGCCAGCAGCTTAGTCGGGAGGGCAGGAGATACGCAGTATTTT; cdr3_aa: CASSLVGRAGDTQYF
clone_size: NA; j_call: TRBJ2-3; v_call: TRBV29-1; d_call: TRBD1; cdr3_nt: TGCAGCGTTGCAGGGGGAAACACAGATACGCAGTATTTT; cdr3_aa: CSVAGGNTDTQYF
clone_size: few; j_call: TRBJ2-5; v_call: TRBV2; d_call: TRBD2; cdr3_nt: TGTGCCAGCAAGCCGGCGGGGGTGGATGAGACCCAGTACTTC; cdr3_aa: CASKPAGVDETQYF
clone_size: NA; j_call: TRBJ2-3; v_call: TRBV14; d_call: NA; cdr3_nt: TGTGCCAGCAGCCCGGAGCAGCCCTATATCACAGATACGCAGTATTTT; cdr3_aa: CASSPEQPYITDTQYF
clone_size: few; j_call: TRBJ2-3; v_call: TRBV19; d_call: TRBD1; cdr3_nt: TGTGCCAGCTGTGGACGGGACAGAGATACGCAGTATTTT; cdr3_aa: CASCGRDRDTQYF
clone_size: NA; j_call: TRBJ1-5; v_call: TRBV6-1; d_call: TRBD1; cdr3_nt: TGTGCCAGCAGTCGGGACAGACACAATCAGCCCCAGCATTTT; cdr3_aa: CASSRDRHNQPQHF
clone_size: NA; j_call: TRBJ2-3; v_call: TRBV7-2; d_call: TRBD2; cdr3_nt: TGTGCCAGCAGCTTATTAATCCTAGCGGGAGGGCAGGGGAGGACAGATACGCAGTATTTT; cdr3_aa: CASSLLILAGGQGRTDTQYF
clone_size: NA; j_call: TRBJ2-7; v_call: TRBV29-1; d_call: NA; cdr3_nt: TGCAGCGTTGGGCAGCGCTACGAGCAGTACTTC; cdr3_aa: CSVGQRYEQYF
clone_size: many; j_call: TRBJ1-4; v_call: TRBV12-3/TRBV12-4; d_call: NA; cdr3_nt: TGTGCCAGCTGTAGAACTAATGAAAAACTGTTTTTT; cdr3_aa: CASCRTNEKLFF
clone_size: NA; j_call: TRBJ2-3; v_call: TRBV20-1; d_call: NA; cdr3_nt: TGCAGTGCTAGCTTGGACGATTCCACAGATACGCAGTATTTT; cdr3_aa: CSASLDDSTDTQYF
clone_size: NA; j_call: TRBJ2-7; v_call: TRBV27; d_call: NA; cdr3_nt: TGTGCCACCTACGGCAGGGGACCCTACGAGCAGTACTTC; cdr3_aa: CATYGRGPYEQYF
clone_size: NA; j_call: TRBJ2-3; v_call: TRBV5-5; d_call: NA; cdr3_nt: TGTGCCAGCAGCTTGGGTTTAGGGGGAGGCACAGATACGCAGTATTTT; cdr3_aa: CASSLGLGGGTDTQYF
clone_size: NA; j_call: TRBJ2-5; v_call: TRBV5-5; d_call: TRBD1; cdr3_nt: TGTGCCAGCAGCTTGGGACAGGGTCAGCTGTTACAAGAGACCCAGTACTTC; cdr3_aa: CASSLGQGQLLQETQYF
clone_size: few; j_call: TRBJ1-4; v_call: TRBV5-1; d_call: NA; cdr3_nt: TGCGCCAGCAGCTCCGGCAGCGACGAACTGTTTTTT; cdr3_aa: CASSSGSDELFF
clone_size: NA; j_call: TRBJ2-3; v_call: TRBV12-3/TRBV12-4; d_call: TRBD1; cdr3_nt: TGTGCCAGCAGGGTGGGACAGGGTATGGATACGCAGTATTTT; cdr3_aa: CASRVGQGMDTQYF
clone_size: NA; j_call: TRBJ2-5; v_call: TRBV7-2; d_call: TRBD2; cdr3_nt: TGTGCCAGCAGCTTAAATTTGGTAGCGGGAGAGACCCAGTACTTC; cdr3_aa: CASSLNLVAGETQYF
clone_size: few; j_call: TRBJ1-6; v_call: TRBV4-1; d_call: NA; cdr3_nt: TGCGCCAGCAGCCCCTCAGGGTATCCGTATAATTCACCCCTCCACTTT; cdr3_aa: CASSPSGYPYNSPLHF
clone_size: NA; j_call: TRBJ2-7; v_call: TRBV9; d_call: TRBD2; cdr3_nt: TGTGCCAGCAGCGTAGCACCTAGCGGGGACTACGAGCAGTACTTC; cdr3_aa: CASSVAPSGDYEQYF
clone_size: NA; j_call: TRBJ2-3; v_call: TRBV4-3; d_call: TRBD2; cdr3_nt: TGCGCCAGCAGCCAGCATAGCGGGAGAACAGATACGCAGTATTTT; cdr3_aa: CASSQHSGRTDTQYF
clone_size: once; j_call: TRBJ1-5; v_call: TRBV11-3; d_call: NA; cdr3_nt: TGTGCCAGCAGCTTATCATTCAATCAGCCCCAGCATTTT; cdr3_aa: CASSLSFNQPQHF
clone_size: few; j_call: TRBJ2-1; v_call: TRBV2; d_call: TRBD2; cdr3_nt: TGTGCCAGCAGTGAAGAGGGACTAAGGATGGGTGAGCAGTTCTTC; cdr3_aa: CASSEEGLRMGEQFF
clone_size: NA; j_call: TRBJ2-3; v_call: TRBV12-3/TRBV12-4; d_call: NA; cdr3_nt: TGTGCCAGCAGTTTATCTGGCGGGCCAAAGGAGTATTTT; cdr3_aa: CASSLSGGPKEYF
clone_size: NA; j_call: TRBJ2-3; v_call: TRBV2; d_call: NA; cdr3_nt: TGTGCCAGCAGTGAAAGGCTAGCGTTAACAGATACGCAGTATTTT; cdr3_aa: CASSERLALTDTQYF
clone_size: NA; j_call: TRBJ2-3; v_call: TRBV4-2; d_call: TRBD2; cdr3_nt: TGTGCCAGCAGCCAATGGACTAGCGGGACAGATACGCAGTATTTT; cdr3_aa: CASSQWTSGTDTQYF
clone_size: few; j_call: TRBJ2-7; v_call: TRBV27; d_call: NA; cdr3_nt: TGTGCCAGCAGATCGCTTGGGGGGACCTACGAGCAGTACTTC; cdr3_aa: CASRSLGGTYEQYF
clone_size: few; j_call: TRBJ2-5; v_call: TRBV7-8; d_call: TRBD2; cdr3_nt: TGTGCCAGCAGCTTAACGTGGAAGGTCGGGATAGCGGGTGGGGAGACCCAGTACTTC; cdr3_aa: CASSLTWKVGIAGGETQYF
clone_size: many; j_call: TRBJ2-7; v_call: TRBV12-3/TRBV12-4; d_call: NA; cdr3_nt: TGTGCCAGCAGCCAGGGCAGGGTGTGGGCCTACGAGCAGTACTTC; cdr3_aa: CASSQGRVWAYEQYF